The entry below describes one T cell receptor beta chain. No antigen is known for it. CDR1 and CDR2 from the germline V gene are LGHNA and YSLEER. With V trimmed by 0 bases and J by 3 bases, 7 bases remained unmatched. The CDR3 runs to 17 residues. These data belong to a study of cytotoxic CD8 clonotypes in ibrutinib-treated CLL. Profiling relied on immunoSEQ multiplex PCR, and the TCRdb table lists in-frame clones only, not all of them. The sample includes about 140,000 clones, 85% to 95% of them seen just once. The study's findings and limits: Clonotypes that were public were uncommon, and they contracted or stayed stable on treatment.

This chain connects TRBV4-3 to TRBJ2-4; the match to TRBD2 covers 8 bases. The clonotype was recovered from a human donor with chronic lymphocytic leukemia. Sample: PBMCs, taken after 12 months of ibrutinib treatment. Here the CDR3 reads CASSQDFAGGVKNIQYF. The CDR3 DNA sequence: TGCGCCAGCAGCCAAGATTTTGCGGGGGGCGTCAAAAACATTCAGTACTTC.